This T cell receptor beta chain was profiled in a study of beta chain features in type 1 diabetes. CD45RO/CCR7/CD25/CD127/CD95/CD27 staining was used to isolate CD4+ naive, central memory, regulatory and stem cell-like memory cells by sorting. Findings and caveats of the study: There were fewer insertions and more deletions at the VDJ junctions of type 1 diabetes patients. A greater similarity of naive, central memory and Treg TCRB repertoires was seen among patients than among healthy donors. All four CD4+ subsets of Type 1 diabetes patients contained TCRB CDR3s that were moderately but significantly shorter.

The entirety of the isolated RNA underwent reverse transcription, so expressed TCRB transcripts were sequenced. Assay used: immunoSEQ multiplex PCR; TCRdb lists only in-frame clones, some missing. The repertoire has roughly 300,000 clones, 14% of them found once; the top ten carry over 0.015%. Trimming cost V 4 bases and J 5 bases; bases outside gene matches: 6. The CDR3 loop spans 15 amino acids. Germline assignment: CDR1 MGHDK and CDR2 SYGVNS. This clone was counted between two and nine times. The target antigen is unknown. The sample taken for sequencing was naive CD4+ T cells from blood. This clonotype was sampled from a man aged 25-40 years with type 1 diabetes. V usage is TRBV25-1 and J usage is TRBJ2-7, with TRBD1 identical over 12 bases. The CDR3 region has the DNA TGTGCCAGCAGTGCATCCGGGACAGGGGGCGACGAGCAGTACTTC. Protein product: CASSASGTGGDEQYF.